This T cell receptor beta chain is from a study of blood T cell repertoires in COVID-19. Original processing notes: Counts of nucleated cells, estimated from reference gene primer amplification, were obtained. Assay: immunoSEQ multiplex PCR; the TCRdb copy retains only in-frame clones and omits some. That table furnishes V, J and clone size, whereas the DNA furnished D and trimming. The data show about 240,000 clones, almost 85% seen once. This clone was observed once. Per the germline V gene, CDR1 is SGHVS and CDR2 is FQNEAQ. This CDR3 has 14 residues. Losses at the gene ends were 6 bases for V and 7 bases for J; bases not matched to a gene: 7.

This receptor was identified in a man in his fifties with COVID-19, enrolled during active disease. J is TRBJ2-7 and V is TRBV7-8; 12 bases agree with TRBD2. The sample comprised peripheral blood. The CDR3 region is CASRPSGGASEQYF. The CDR3 region has the DNA TGTGCCAGCAGACCTAGCGGGGGGGCTTCTGAGCAGTACTTC.